The entry that follows covers one T cell receptor (beta chain) sequence. Antigen unknown. The authors produced TCR alpha and TCR beta cDNA libraries with sample barcodes and UMIs by 5'RACE using constant-segment primers. TCRdb ran MiXCR on the 5' RACE reads and lists one entry per CDR3 protein. The sample has 210,000 or so distinct CDR3 sequences, around 18% seen once; the top ten hold roughly 2.3%. This record belongs to a study of T-cell memory formation after mild COVID-19. Study-wide context: TCR clustering was largely donor specific.

Whole-study results and caveats: Researchers report contracting CD4+ clones mostly in CM and EM, with CD8+ clones in EMRA.

The sample consisted of PBMCs or a T cell subset sorted from them (not recorded which). The receptor was isolated from an adult woman who had mild COVID-19 (a few samples of this study predate the infection). Cell type and time point are not known.

CDR3: CSAIGTPPYEQYF. The CDR3 DNA follows: TGCAGCGCAATCGGAACACCCCCCTACGAGCAGTACTTC. The chain combines TRBV29-1 with TRBJ2-7; no firm D call. There are 13 residues in the CDR3. Trimming took off 7 bases at V and 2 bases at J, with 15 bases between the two ends. Germline V gene data show CDR1 as SQVTM and CDR2 as ANQGSEA.